Listed here is a single T cell receptor (beta chain). Its specificity is unknown. CD45RO/CCR7/CD25/CD127/CD95/CD27 sorting isolated CD4+ naive, central memory, regulatory and stem cell-like memory cells. This entry belongs to a study of beta chain features in type 1 diabetes. The wider study: Taken together, all samples contributed some 100 million examined sorted cells.

V lost 3 bases and J 4 bases, leaving 13 bases between the germline ends. CDR1 and CDR2 (germline): SGHRS, YFSETQ. The CDR3 consists of 14 residues. Reverse transcription of all isolated RNA meant that expressed TCRB transcripts were sequenced. Libraries were prepared by immunoSEQ multiplex PCR; TCRdb keeps only in-frame clonotypes and omits some of them. Found here are 900,000 or so clones, about a sixth of them singletons; the top ten hold 0.023%. Whole-study results and caveats: PCR might show a preference for shorter templates, equally across patients and controls. The naive, central memory and Treg TCRB repertoires showed an apparent similarity that was greater among patients than among healthy donors.

The receptor was isolated from a woman under 30 in good health. Sequencing input: naive CD4+ T cells from blood. The V and J genes are TRBV5-1 and TRBJ1-1; a weak D match, TRBD1 (6 bases). CDR3 nucleotides: TGCGCCAGCAGCTCAGGGGTGGTGGTCACTGAAGCTTTCTTT. Amino acids: CASSSGVVVTEAFF.